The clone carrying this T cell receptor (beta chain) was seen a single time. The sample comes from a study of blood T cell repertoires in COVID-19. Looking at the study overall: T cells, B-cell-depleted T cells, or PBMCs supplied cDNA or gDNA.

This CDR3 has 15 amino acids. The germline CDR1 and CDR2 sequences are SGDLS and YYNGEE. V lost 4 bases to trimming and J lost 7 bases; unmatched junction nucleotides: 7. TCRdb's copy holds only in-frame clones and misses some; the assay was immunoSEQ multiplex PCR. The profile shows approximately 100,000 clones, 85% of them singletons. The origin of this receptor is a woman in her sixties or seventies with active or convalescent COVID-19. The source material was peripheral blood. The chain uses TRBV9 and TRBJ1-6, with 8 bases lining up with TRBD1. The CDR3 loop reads CASSFDRGQNSPLHF. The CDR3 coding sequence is TGTGCCAGCAGCTTTGACAGGGGACAAAATTCACCCCTCCACTTT.